This TCR beta chain was sequenced in a study of human T cells and chemical hapten exposure. Study results and caveats: The number of TCRs over 1 in 1000 frequency stayed unchanged after DPC.

The time point is: pre-sensitization, week 0. Documented treatment: therapeutic diphenylcyclopropenone sensitization with weekly scalp DPC. Ten or more counts support this clonotype. No antigen is known for it. The CDR3 spans 15 residues. The V and J ends lost 0 bases and 3 bases respectively, with 12 bases between them. Germline V gene data show CDR1 as SGHTA and CDR2 as FQGNSA. In the source study's methods: Across samples, TCR counts had a median of about 93,000 and ranged from roughly 23,224 to 690,600. TCRdb reprocessed the RACE reads with MiXCR, giving one entry per CDR3 protein. The V and J calls were not made by the authors but by TCRdb's processing. The sample has 50,000 to 70,000 distinct CDR3 sequences, 8% to 10% seen once; the top ten hold roughly a tenth.

V is TRBV7-2 and J is TRBJ2-7; unclear D gene. The sequencing here drew on whole blood, taken in connection with sensitization to the hapten diphenylcyclopropenone (DPC). The TCR was taken from a man aged 40-50 years with alopecia areata. Some clones in this sample may be carry-over from other donors' samples. CDR3 DNA sequence: TGTGCCAGCAGCTTAGCCGACCAGAGATTCTACGAGCAGTACTTC. It encodes CASSLADQRFYEQYF.